The 16 T cell receptor beta chains below come from one sample, sequenced in a study of a mutant IDH1 vaccine in newly diagnosed glioma. These TCRs are of unknown antigen specificity. Regarding time point: week 23, last vaccination. The investigators gave 300 ug of mutant IDH1 20-mer peptide in each vaccine dose, together with topical imiquimod. Measured with immunoSEQ multiplex PCR; TCRdb has only the in-frame clones, and not every one. The sample includes over 50,000 clones, 75% to 90% of them seen just once. This specimen consisted of PBMCs, obtained from a glioma patient whose treatment included an IDH1 peptide vaccine. Every receptor here comes from a man aged 18 to 29 with glioma.

The gene calls are TRBV18 and TRBJ2-1; D is possibly TRBD1 (6 bases). The V and J ends lost 4 bases and 0 bases respectively, with 13 bases between them. Germline V CDR1 and CDR2: KGHSH, LQKENI. The CDR3 is made up of 16 amino acids. CDR3 amino acids: CASSLLDSSSYNEQFF. The DNA for the CDR3 is TGTGCCAGCTCACTACTGGACAGCAGCTCCTACAATGAGCAGTTCTTC.

The rearrangement uses TRBV25-1 and TRBJ1-1, with no clear D. CDR3 length: 16 amino acids. CDR1 is MGHDK and CDR2 is SYGVNS in the germline V gene. Deletions cut 6 bases from V and 0 bases from J, with 17 bases between. CDR3 sequence (DNA): TGTGCCAGCAGCCCAACACGGGGTCGGGTGAACACTGAAGCTTTCTTT. It encodes CASSPTRGRVNTEAFF.

This clone has only a few counts. The chain joins TRBV30 to TRBJ1-4; tentatively, D is TRBD1 (6 bases). The CDR3 is made up of 16 amino acids. Germline V gives CDR1 GTSNPN, CDR2 SVGIG (reference sequence). Between the trimmed V and J ends, which lost 2 bases and 4 bases, there was a span of 17 bases. Here the CDR3 DNA reads TGTGCCTGGAGTCGTAGGGGGTTAGGGGTTAATGAAAAACTGTTTTTT. Encoded protein: CAWSRRGLGVNEKLFF.

The rearrangement links TRBV28 to TRBJ2-5; the D gene could be TRBD1 or TRBD2 (6 bases each). With 2 bases removed from V and 5 bases from J, the gap between germline ends came to 15 bases. CDR1 and CDR2 from the germline V gene are MDHEN and SYDVKM. The CDR3 is 15 residues long. The CDR3 is CASSLLDRTTETQYF. In DNA form, the CDR3 reads TGTGCCAGCAGTTTACTCGACAGGACTACTGAGACCCAGTACTTC. Based on the CDR3 plus reference TRBV28 and TRBJ2-5, the full variable domain is DVKVTQSSRYLVKRTGEKVFLECVQDMDHENMFWYRQDPGLGLRLIYFSYDVKMKEKGDIPEGYSVSREKKERFSLILESASTNQTSMYLCASSLLDRTTETQYFGPGTRLLVL.

In its sample, this clone was seen once. The chain employs TRBV10-3 and TRBJ1-5, with D uncertain. V lost 0 bases and J 5 bases, leaving 5 bases between the germline ends. The CDR3 loop spans 13 amino acids. Germline-derived CDR1 and CDR2 are ENHRY and SYGVKD. The CDR3 loop is CAISESNYQPQHF. The CDR3 nucleotides read TGTGCCATCAGTGAGTCGAATTATCAGCCCCAGCATTTT.

This clone was seen a single time. The chain employs TRBV5-1 and TRBJ1-2; weak D call: TRBD1 (5 bases). The CDR3 is 13 amino acids. With 1 base removed from V and 6 bases from J, the gap between germline ends came to 10 bases. Germline-derived CDR1 and CDR2 are SGHRS and YFSETQ. The CDR3 reads CASSLKIGDGYTF. The CDR3, as DNA: TGCGCCAGCAGCTTGAAAATAGGGGATGGCTACACCTTC.

Points on this clone: Distinct nucleotide sequences in the sample also encode this CDR3. V and J are TRBV4-2 and TRBJ2-7; perhaps D is TRBD1 or TRBD2 (5 bases each). Trimming removed 0 bases at V and 3 bases at J, with 9 bases between. Germline V CDR1 and CDR2: LGHNA, YNFKEQ. The CDR3 totals 14 residues. The CDR3 is CASSQDPGSYEQYF. CDR3 DNA: TGTGCCAGCAGCCAAGATCCAGGGAGCTACGAGCAGTACTTC.

In this sample, this clone turned up once. This chain connects TRBV27 to TRBJ2-3; unclear D gene. CDR3 length equals 12 residues. Germline values: CDR1 MNHEY, CDR2 SMNVEV (reference sequence). Trimming removed 3 bases at V and 3 bases at J, with 4 bases between. CDR3 DNA: TGTGCCAGCAGTTTTAGTACAGATACGCAGTATTTT. It specifies CASSFSTDTQYF.

The chain links TRBV6-5 to TRBJ1-2; D is unclear. Trimming took 4 bases from V and 7 from J, leaving 22 bases between them. CDR1 and CDR2 from the germline V gene are MNHEY and SVGAGI. There are 16 residues in the CDR3. CDR3 in amino acids: CASSFHNGPFLSGYTF. The CDR3 nucleotides are TGTGCCAGCAGTTTCCACAACGGACCTTTCCTCTCTGGCTACACCTTC.

The sample holds a few counts of this clone. V and J are TRBV5-5 and TRBJ1-1, with a tentative D call TRBD1 (5 bases). V dropped 3 bases and J dropped 0 bases, with 9 bases sitting between them. The CDR3 spans 14 residues. Germline CDR1 reads SGHKS; CDR2 reads YYEKEE (reference sequence). The CDR3, as DNA: TGTGCCAGCAGCTATTCGACAGTGAACACTGAAGCTTTCTTT. Translated, it gives CASSYSTVNTEAFF.

This sequence joins TRBV11-1 and TRBJ2-5; TRBD1 might be the D (6 bases). The CDR3 loop spans 14 amino acids. The V gene lost 3 bases and the J gene lost 4 bases, with 12 bases spanning the gap. Germline V gives CDR1 SGHAT, CDR2 FQDESV (reference sequence). CDR3 residues: CASSFRQTGETQYF. The CDR3 region has the DNA TGTGCCAGCAGCTTCAGACAGACAGGAGAGACCCAGTACTTC.

This rearrangement joins TRBV11-2 to TRBJ1-6, with D maybe TRBD1 (5 bases). Germline CDR1 is SGHAT and CDR2 is FQNNGV. V lost 5 bases and J 4 bases, leaving 12 bases between the germline ends. The CDR3 extends over 15 amino acids. CDR3 nucleotides: TGTGCCAGCAGCGAACGACAGCAATATAATTCACCCCTCCACTTT. Its protein is CASSERQQYNSPLHF. The variable domain in full, completed from reference TRBV11-2 and TRBJ1-6, reads EAGVAQSPRYKIIEKRQSVAFWCNPISGHATLYWYQQILGQGPKLLIQFQNNGVVDDSQLPKDRFSAERLKGVDSTLKIQPAKLEDSAVYLCASSERQQYNSPLHFGNGTRLTVT.

The chain joins TRBV30 to TRBJ2-6; unclear D gene. The germline V and J ends were trimmed by 1 base and 2 bases, with 9 bases remaining between them. The length of the CDR3 is 15 residues. The germline CDR1 and CDR2 sequences are GTSNPN and SVGIG (reference sequence). CDR3 sequence (DNA): TGTGCCTGGAGTGCCAACTCAGCTGGGGCCAACGTCCTGACTTTC. Residues: CAWSANSAGANVLTF.

The V and J genes are TRBV5-6 and TRBJ2-1, with TRBD1 matching 8 bases. The V and J ends lost 4 bases and 5 bases, in that order; junction bases with no gene match: 8. Germline CDR1 SGHDT, CDR2 YYEEEE. This CDR3 has 15 amino acids. As DNA, the CDR3 is TGTGCCAGCAGCCCCTGGGACAGGTATGACAATGAGCAGTTCTTC. Translated, it gives CASSPWDRYDNEQFF. The full variable domain, completed using reference TRBV5-6 and TRBJ2-1, is DAGVTQSPTHLIKTRGQQVTLRCSPKSGHDTVSWYQQALGQGPQFIFQYYEEEERQRGNFPDRFSGHQFPNYSSELNVNALLLGDSALYLCASSPWDRYDNEQFFGPGTRLTVL.

The CDR3 nucleotides read TGTGCCAGCAGCGCCGGCGAAGACTCGAACACTGAAGCTTTCTTT. Translated: CASSAGEDSNTEAFF. The chain has TRBV9 and TRBJ1-1, with D unclear. V lost 3 bases and J 1 base, leaving 13 bases between the germline ends. The CDR3 is 15 amino acids. Germline V lookup: CDR1 SGDLS, CDR2 YYNGEE.

The genes are TRBV5-1 and TRBJ1-2; D gene ambiguous. The CDR3 is 12 amino acids. Germline CDR1 SGHRS, CDR2 YFSETQ. V shed 7 bases and J shed 10 bases, with 17 bases lying between them. The CDR3 reads CASGDAGIHYTF. CDR3 DNA: TGCGCCAGCGGCGACGCTGGGATCCACTACACCTTC.